This note documents a single T cell receptor (beta chain) sequence. The sample is drawn from a study of cytomegalovirus exposure and HLA in healthy donors. Study in general: An analysis done earlier identified 117 million unique TCR beta sequences from 150 million to 200 million T cells.

This CDR3 region has 13 residues. CDR1 and CDR2 (germline): MGHDK, SYGVNS. V lost 3 bases and J 2 bases, leaving 8 bases between the germline ends. Use of 60 Vbeta and 13 Jbeta primers characterized the PCR. Libraries were prepared by immunoSEQ multiplex PCR; TCRdb keeps only in-frame clonotypes and omits some of them. Altogether approximately 130,000 clones are present, 81% being singletons, with the ten largest covering about 1.8%. The rearrangement uses TRBV25-1 and TRBJ2-7, with unresolved D. The receptor was derived from a man aged 18 to 30 in good health and CMV-seronegative. Source material: PBMCs. The CDR3 region is CASSDFGTYEQYF. The CDR3 bases are TGTGCCAGCAGTGATTTTGGCACCTACGAGCAGTACTTC.